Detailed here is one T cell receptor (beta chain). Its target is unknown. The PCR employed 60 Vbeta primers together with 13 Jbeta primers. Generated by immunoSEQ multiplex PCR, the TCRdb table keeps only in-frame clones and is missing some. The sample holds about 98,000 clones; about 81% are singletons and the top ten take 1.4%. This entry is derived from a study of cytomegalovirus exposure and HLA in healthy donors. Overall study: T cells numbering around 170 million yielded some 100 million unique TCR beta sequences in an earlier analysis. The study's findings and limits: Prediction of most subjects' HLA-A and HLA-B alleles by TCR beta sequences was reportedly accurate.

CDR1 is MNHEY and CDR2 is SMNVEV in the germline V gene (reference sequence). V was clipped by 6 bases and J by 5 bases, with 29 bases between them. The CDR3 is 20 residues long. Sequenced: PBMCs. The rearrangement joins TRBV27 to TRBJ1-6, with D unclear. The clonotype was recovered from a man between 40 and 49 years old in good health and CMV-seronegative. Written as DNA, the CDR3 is TGTGCCAGCAGGGAGAGTGGAGGCGCGCAACCTTCCCTCAATAATTCACCCCTCCACTTT. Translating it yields CASRESGGAQPSLNNSPLHF.